The clone carrying this T cell receptor beta chain has just a few counts. Its specificity is unknown. Sequencing used immunoSEQ multiplex PCR; TCRdb keeps in-frame clones, though not all of them. The sample consists of about 100,000 clones, more than 75% of them appearing once. CDR1 is SGHRS, CDR2 YFSETQ, per germline. Trimming stripped 4 bases from V and 4 bases from J, with 11 bases between. This CDR3 contains 13 residues. The sample comes from a study of T cell responses to AZD1222 COVID-19 vaccine. Study findings and constraints: Donors were largely white British and mainly female; clonal diversity was possibly underestimated.

V gene TRBV5-1 combines with J gene TRBJ1-1; perhaps TRBD1 as D (5 bases). The clonotype was recovered from an adult who received the AZD1222 COVID-19 vaccine. Here the sequenced sample was peripheral blood, taken 28 days after the second AZD1222 dose. CDR3 DNA: TGCGCCAGCAGCCTCGCAGGGTCCACTGAAGCTTTCTTT. It encodes CASSLAGSTEAFF.